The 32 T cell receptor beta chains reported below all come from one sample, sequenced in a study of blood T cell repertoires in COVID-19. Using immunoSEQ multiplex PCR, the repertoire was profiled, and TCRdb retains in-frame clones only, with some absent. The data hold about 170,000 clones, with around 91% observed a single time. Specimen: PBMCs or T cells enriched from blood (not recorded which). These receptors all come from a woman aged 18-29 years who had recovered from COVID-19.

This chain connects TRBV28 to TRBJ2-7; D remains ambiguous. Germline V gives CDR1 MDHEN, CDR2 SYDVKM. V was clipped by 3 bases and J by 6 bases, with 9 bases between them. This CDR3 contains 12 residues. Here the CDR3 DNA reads TGTGCCAGCAGTTTGTACGGGTCCGAGCAGTACTTC. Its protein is CASSLYGSEQYF.

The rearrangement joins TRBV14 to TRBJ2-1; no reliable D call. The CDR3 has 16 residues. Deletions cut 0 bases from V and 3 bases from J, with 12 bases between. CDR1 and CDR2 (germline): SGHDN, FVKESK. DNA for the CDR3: TGTGCCAGCAGCCAAGATTGGTCGCGGTTCTACAATGAGCAGTTCTTC. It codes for CASSQDWSRFYNEQFF.

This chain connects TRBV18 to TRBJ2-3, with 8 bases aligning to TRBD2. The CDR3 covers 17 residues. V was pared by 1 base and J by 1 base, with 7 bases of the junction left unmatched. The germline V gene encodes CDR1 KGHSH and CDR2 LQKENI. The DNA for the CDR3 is TGTGCCAGCTCACCACTGGCTAGCGGGTATGGCACAGATACGCAGTATTTT. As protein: CASSPLASGYGTDTQYF.

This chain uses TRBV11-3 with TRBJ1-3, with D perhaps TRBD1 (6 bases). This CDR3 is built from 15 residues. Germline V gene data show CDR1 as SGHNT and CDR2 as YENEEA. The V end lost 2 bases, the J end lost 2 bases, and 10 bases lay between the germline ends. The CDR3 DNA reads TGTGCCAGCAGCTTAACAGGGAACCCTGGAAACACCATATATTTT. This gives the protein CASSLTGNPGNTIYF.

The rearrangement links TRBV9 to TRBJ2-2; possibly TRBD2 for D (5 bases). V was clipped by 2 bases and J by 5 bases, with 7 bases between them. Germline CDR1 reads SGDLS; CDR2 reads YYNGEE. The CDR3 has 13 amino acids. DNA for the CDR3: TGTGCCAGCAGCGTGAGCGGTACCGGGGAGCTGTTTTTT. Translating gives CASSVSGTGELFF. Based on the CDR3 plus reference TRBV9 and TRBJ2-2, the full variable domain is DSGVTQTPKHLITATGQRVTLRCSPRSGDLSVYWYQQSLDQGLQFLIQYYNGEERAKGNILERFSAQQFPDLHSELNLSSLELGDSALYFCASSVSGTGELFFGEGSRLTVL.

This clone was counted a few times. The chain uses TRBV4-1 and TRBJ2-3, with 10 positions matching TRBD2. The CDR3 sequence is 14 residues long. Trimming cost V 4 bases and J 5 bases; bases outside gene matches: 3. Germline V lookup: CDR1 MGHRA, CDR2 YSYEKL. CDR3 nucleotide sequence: TGCGCCAGCAGCCTCGGACTAGCGGAAGATACGCAGTATTTT. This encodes CASSLGLAEDTQYF.

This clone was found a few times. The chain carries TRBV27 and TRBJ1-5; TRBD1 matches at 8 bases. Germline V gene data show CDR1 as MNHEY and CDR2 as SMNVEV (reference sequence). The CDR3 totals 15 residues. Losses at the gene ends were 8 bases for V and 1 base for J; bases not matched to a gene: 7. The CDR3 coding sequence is TGTGCCAGCCGGGACAGGAACTTAAGCAATCAGCCCCAGCATTTT. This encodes CASRDRNLSNQPQHF.

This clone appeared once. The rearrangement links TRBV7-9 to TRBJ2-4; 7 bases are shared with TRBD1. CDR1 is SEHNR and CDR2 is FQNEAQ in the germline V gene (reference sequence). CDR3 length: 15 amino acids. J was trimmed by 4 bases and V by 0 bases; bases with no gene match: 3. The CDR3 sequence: CASSLAKGQKNIQYF. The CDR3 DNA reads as TGTGCCAGCAGCTTAGCGAAGGGACAGAAAAACATTCAGTACTTC.

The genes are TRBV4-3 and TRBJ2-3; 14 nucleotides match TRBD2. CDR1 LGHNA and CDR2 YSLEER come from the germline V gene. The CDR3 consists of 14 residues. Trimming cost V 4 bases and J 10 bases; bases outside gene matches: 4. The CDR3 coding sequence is TGCGCCAGCAGCCCGGGGACTAGCGGGAGTGCGCAGTATTTT. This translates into CASSPGTSGSAQYF.

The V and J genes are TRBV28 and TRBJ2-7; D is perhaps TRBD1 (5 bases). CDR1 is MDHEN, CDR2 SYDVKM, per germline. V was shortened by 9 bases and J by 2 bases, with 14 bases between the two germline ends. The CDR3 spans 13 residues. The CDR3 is CASTRTLTYEQYF. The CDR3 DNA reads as TGTGCCAGTACCCGGACACTAACCTACGAGCAGTACTTC.

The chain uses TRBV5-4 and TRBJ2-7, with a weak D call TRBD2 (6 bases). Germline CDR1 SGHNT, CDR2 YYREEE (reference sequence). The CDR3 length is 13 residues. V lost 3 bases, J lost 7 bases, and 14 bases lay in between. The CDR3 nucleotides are TGTGCCAGCAGCTCGGACTACTTCTCGGAGCAGTACTTC. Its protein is CASSSDYFSEQYF.

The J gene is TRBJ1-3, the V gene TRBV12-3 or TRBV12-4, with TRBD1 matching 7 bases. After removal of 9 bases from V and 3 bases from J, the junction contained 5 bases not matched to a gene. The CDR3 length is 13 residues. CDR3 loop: CASDREGGNTIYF. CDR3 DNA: TGTGCCAGTGACAGGGAAGGTGGAAACACCATATATTTT.

The CDR3 sequence: CASSVAGAGVNTEAFF. CDR3 nucleotide sequence: TGTGCCAGCAGCGTAGCAGGGGCAGGGGTGAACACTGAAGCTTTCTTT. The chain uses TRBV9 and TRBJ1-1, with TRBD1 as a possible D gene (6 bases). Between the trimmed V and J ends, which lost 0 bases and 0 bases, there was a span of 12 bases. Looked up from germline, CDR1 is SGDLS and CDR2 is YYNGEE. CDR3 length: 16 amino acids.

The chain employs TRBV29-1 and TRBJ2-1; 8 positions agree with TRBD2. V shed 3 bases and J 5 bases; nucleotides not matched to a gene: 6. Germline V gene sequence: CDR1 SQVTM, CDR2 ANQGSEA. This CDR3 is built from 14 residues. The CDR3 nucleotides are TGCAGCGTTGATGTTAGCGGGGCCCACAATGAGCAGTTCTTC. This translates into CSVDVSGAHNEQFF.

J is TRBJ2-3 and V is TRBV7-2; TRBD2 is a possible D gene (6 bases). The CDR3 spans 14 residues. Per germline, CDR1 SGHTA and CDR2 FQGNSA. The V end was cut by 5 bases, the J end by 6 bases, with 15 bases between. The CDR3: CASSQERGVDTQYF. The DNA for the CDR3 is TGTGCCAGCAGCCAAGAGCGCGGGGTTGATACGCAGTATTTT.

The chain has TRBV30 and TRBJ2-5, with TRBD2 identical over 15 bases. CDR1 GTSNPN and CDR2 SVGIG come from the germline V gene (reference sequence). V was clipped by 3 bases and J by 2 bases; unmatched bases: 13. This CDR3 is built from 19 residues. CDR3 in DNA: TGTGCCTGGAGCAACACGCGGACTAGCGGGAGGGATAGGCAAGAGACCCAGTACTTC. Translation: CAWSNTRTSGRDRQETQYF.

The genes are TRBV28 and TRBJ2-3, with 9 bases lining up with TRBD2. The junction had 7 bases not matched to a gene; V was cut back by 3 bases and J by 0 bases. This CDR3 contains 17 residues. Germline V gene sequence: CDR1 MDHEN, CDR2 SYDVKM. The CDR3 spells CASSFRASGTSTDTQYF. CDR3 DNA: TGTGCCAGCAGTTTTAGAGCTAGCGGGACTAGCACAGATACGCAGTATTTT.

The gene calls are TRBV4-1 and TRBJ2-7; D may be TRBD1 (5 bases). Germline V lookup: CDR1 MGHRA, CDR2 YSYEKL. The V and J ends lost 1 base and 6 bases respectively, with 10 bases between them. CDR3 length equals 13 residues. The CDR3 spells CASSQVPGREQYF. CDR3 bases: TGCGCCAGCAGCCAAGTGCCAGGGCGCGAGCAGTACTTC.

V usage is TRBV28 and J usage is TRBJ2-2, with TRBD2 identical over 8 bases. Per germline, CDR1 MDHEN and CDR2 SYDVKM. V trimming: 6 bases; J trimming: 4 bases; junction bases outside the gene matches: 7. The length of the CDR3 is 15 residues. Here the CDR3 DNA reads TGTGCCAGCAGCCCTCGCCGGGGGGGCACCGGGGAGCTGTTTTTT. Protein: CASSPRRGGTGELFF.

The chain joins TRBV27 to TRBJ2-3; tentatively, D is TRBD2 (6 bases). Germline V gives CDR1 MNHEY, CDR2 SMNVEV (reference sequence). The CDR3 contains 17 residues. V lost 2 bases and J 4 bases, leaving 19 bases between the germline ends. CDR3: CASSLIARGTLADTQYF. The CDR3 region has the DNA TGTGCCAGCAGTTTAATCGCTCGGGGGACTTTAGCAGATACGCAGTATTTT.

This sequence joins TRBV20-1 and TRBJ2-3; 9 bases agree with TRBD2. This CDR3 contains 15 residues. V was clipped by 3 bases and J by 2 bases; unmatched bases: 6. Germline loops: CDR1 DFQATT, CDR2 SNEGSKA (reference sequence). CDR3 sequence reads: CSASVAGVYTDTQYF. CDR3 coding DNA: TGCAGTGCTAGTGTAGCGGGAGTATACACAGATACGCAGTATTTT.

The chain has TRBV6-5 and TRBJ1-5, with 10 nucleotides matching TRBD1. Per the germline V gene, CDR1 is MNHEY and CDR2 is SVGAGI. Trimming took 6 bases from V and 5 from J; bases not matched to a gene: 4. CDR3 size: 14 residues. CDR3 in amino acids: CASSTGTGDQPQHF. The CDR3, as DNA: TGTGCCAGCAGCACCGGGACAGGGGATCAGCCCCAGCATTTT.

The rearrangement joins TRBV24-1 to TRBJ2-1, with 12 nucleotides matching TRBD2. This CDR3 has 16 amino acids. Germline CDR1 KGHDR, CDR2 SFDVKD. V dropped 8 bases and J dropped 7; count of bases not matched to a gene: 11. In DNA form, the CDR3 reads TGTGCCACCATGGGGGTACTAGCGGGAGGAGTTAATGAGCAGTTCTTC. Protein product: CATMGVLAGGVNEQFF.

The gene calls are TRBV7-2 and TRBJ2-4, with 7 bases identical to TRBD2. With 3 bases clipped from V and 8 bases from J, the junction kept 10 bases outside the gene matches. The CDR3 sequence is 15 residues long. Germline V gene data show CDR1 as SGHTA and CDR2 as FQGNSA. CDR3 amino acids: CASSFTSSGRDIQYF. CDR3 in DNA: TGTGCCAGCAGCTTCACCTCTAGCGGACGAGACATTCAGTACTTC.

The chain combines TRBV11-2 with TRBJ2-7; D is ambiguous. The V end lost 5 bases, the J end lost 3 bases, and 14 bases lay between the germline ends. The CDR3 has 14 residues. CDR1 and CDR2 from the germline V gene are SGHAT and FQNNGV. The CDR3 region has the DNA TGTGCCAGCAGCCTCCCTAGAAGAGGCTACGAGCAGTACTTC. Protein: CASSLPRRGYEQYF. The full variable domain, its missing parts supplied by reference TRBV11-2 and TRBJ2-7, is EAGVAQSPRYKIIEKRQSVAFWCNPISGHATLYWYQQILGQGPKLLIQFQNNGVVDDSQLPKDRFSAERLKGVDSTLKIQPAKLEDSAVYLCASSLPRRGYEQYFGPGTRLTVT.

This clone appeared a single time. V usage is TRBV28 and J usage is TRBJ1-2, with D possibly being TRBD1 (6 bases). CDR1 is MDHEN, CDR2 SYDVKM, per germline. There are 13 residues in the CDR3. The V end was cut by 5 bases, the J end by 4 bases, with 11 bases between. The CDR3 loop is CASSPGAPYGYTF. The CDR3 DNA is TGTGCCAGCAGTCCAGGGGCCCCCTATGGCTACACCTTC.

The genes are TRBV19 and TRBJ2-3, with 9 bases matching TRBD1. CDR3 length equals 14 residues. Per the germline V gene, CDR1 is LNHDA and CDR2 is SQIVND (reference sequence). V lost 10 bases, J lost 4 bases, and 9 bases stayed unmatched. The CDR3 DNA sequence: TGTGCCACAAGGGACAGGGCTTTTGCAGATACGCAGTATTTT. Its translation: CATRDRAFADTQYF.

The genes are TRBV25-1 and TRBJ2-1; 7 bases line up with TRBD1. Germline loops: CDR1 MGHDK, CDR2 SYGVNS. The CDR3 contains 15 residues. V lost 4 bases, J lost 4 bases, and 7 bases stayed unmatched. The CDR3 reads CASSGRGQLYNEQFF. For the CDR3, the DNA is TGTGCCAGCAGTGGAAGGGGACAGCTTTACAATGAGCAGTTCTTC.

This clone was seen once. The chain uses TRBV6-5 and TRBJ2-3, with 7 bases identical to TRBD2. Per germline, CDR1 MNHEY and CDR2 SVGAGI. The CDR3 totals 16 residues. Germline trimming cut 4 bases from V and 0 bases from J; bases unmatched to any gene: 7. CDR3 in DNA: TGTGCCAGCAGTTTCGGCGCGGGAGCTAGCACAGATACGCAGTATTTT. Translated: CASSFGAGASTDTQYF.

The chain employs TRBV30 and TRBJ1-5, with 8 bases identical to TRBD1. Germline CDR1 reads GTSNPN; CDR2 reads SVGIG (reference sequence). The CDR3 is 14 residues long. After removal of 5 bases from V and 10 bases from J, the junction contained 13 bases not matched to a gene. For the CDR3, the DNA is TGTGCCTGGGACAGGGGCGGGGACTCAGCCCCCCAGCATTTT. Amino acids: CAWDRGGDSAPQHF.

CDR3 sequence (DNA): TGTGCCAGCAGCGTAGAGGCAGGGCGGACTGAAGCTTTCTTT. Amino acids: CASSVEAGRTEAFF. V and J are TRBV9 and TRBJ1-1, with D possibly TRBD1 on 5 matching bases. V lost 0 bases to trimming and J lost 5 bases, with 11 bases between them. The CDR3 consists of 14 residues. Germline V gene sequence: CDR1 SGDLS, CDR2 YYNGEE.

CDR3 bases: TGTGCCAGCTCACCATACGGGACTAGCGGCAGCCTACGGAGGGAGACCCAGTACTTC. As protein: CASSPYGTSGSLRRETQYF. The chain uses TRBV18 and TRBJ2-5, with 11 bases aligning to TRBD2. The CDR3 is made up of 19 amino acids. The V segment lost 2 bases and the J segment 5 bases; nucleotides outside the gene matches: 16. CDR1 and CDR2 (germline): KGHSH, LQKENI.